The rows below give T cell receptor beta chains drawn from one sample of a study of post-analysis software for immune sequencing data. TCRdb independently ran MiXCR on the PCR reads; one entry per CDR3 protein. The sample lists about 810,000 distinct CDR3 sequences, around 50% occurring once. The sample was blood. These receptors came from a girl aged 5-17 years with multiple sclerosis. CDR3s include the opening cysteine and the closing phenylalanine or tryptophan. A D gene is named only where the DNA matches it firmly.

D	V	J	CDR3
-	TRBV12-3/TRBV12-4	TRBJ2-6	CASRPLASESSGANVLTF
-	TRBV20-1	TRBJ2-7	CSASLSGSWIGYYEQYF
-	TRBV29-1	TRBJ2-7	CSVVDQAFYEQYF
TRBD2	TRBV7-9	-	CASSLDLAGANEQYF
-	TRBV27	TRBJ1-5	CATSETGLNQPQHF
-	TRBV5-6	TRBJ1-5	CASSWGQFNQPQHF
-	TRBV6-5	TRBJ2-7	CAGGRPYEQYF
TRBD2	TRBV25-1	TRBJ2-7	CASSEKLAVGEQYF
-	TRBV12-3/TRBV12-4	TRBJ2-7	CASSFYRDYEQYF
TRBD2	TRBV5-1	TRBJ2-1	CASSGEGIGEQFF
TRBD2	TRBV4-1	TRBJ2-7	CASSLGASGTLAYEQYF
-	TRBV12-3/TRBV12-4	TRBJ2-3	CASRPGIATDTQYF
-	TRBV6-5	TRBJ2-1	CASSYSQGVGVYNEQFF
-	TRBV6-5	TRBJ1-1	CASSSSGRREAFF
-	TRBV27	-	CASSILADTYEQYF
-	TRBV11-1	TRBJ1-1	CASSLAPPDTEAFF
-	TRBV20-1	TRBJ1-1	CSARASGYLTEAFF
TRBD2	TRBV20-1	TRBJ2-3	CSARGRLAVVADTQYF
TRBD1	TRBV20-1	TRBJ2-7	CSASNRGYEQYF
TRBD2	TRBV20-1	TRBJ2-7	CSANLPGGYYEQYF
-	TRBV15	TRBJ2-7	CATSGNGLYEQYF
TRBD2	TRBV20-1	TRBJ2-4	CSAQPPGLAGSQYF
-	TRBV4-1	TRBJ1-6	CASSQEWTNNSPLHF
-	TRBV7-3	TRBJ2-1	CASSWQPGPKGNEQFF
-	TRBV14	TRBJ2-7	CASSLGGFTYEQYF
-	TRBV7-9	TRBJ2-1	CASSDRTLRAGEQFF
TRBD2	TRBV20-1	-	CSAIAGGYEQYF
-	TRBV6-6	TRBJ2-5	CASSRSPQETQYF
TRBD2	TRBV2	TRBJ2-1	CASRTGTSGSDSYNEQFF
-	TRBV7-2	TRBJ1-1	CASSLLGARTEAFF
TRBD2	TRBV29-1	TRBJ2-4	CSVEGGGPTGVQYF
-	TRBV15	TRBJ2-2	CATSRRQNTGELFF
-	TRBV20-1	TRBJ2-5	CSARDPRLVGETQYF
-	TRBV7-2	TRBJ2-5	CASSSFLSTFQETQYF
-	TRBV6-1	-	CASGSQAAQATSYEQYF
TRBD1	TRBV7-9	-	CASSAGQDPPYEQYF
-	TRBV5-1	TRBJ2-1	CASSLFTNSYNEQFF
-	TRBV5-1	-	CASSLDTGYEQYF
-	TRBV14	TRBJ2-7	CASSRYVGRYEQYF
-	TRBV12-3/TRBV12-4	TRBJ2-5	CASSSLGLRGETQYF
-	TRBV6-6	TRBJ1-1	CASSYPQLQGWGTEAFF
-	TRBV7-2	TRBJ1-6	CASSFSAGRNSPLHF
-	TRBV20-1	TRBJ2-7	CSASDAVAGYEQYF
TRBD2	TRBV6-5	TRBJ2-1	CASSYSRAGPGNEQFF
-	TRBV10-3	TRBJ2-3	CAIRDTTENTDTQYF
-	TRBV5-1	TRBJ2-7	CASSLPAGYEQYF